This T cell receptor (beta chain) was observed in a study of T-cell reconstitution after alpha-beta-depleted transplantation in children. Unique molecular identifiers were incorporated when the TCRbeta library was constructed. TCRdb re-derived calls from the PCR reads in MiXCR, one entry per CDR3 protein. The sample has approximately 130,000 distinct CDR3 sequences; about 9.9% are singletons. Whole-study findings and limits: Reported findings indicate that, about two months after transplant, alpha-beta T cells came from several hundred expanded clones, which were derived from non-depleted graft cells. Hyperexpanded clones declined; after one year, newly produced T cells mostly supplied diversity. Some patients' high day-60 TCRbeta diversity was attributed to recipient cells surviving conditioning.

This CDR3 comprises 15 residues. The V gene's germline CDR1 is SGHDT and CDR2 YYEEEE. Trimming removed 2 bases from V and 0 bases from J, with 9 bases in between. There are a few counts of this clonotype. The antigen is unknown. Specimen: PBMCs, mostly from graft donor cells, collected 180 days after TCRalphabeta/CD19-depleted stem cell transplant. This clonotype was sampled from a girl under three years old who had a stem cell transplant for combined immunodeficiency, so the T cells may come from the graft donor. This sequence joins TRBV5-6 and TRBJ1-3, with no clear D. The CDR3 DNA follows: TGTGCCAGCAGCTTTGCCAGGACCTCTGGAAACACCATATATTTT. It translates to CASSFARTSGNTIYF.